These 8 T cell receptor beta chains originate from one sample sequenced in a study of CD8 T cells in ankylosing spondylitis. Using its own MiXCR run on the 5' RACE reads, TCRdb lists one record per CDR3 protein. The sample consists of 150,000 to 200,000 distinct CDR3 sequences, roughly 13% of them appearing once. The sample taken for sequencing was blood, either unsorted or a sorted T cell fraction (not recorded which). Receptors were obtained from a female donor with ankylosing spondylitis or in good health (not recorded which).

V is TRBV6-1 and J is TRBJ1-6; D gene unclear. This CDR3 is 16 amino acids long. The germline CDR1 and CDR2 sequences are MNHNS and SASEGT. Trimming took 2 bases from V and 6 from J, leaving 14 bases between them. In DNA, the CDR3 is TGTGCCAGCAGTGAAACCATGGTGATCGGTAATTCACCCCTCCACTTT. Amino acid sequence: CASSETMVIGNSPLHF.

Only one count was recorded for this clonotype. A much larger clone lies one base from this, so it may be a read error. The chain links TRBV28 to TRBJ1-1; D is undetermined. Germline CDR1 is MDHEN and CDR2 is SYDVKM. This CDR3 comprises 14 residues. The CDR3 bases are TGTGCCAACAGTCCCCACCTTAGAGGATCTGAAGCTTTCTTT. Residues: CANSPHLRGSEAFF.

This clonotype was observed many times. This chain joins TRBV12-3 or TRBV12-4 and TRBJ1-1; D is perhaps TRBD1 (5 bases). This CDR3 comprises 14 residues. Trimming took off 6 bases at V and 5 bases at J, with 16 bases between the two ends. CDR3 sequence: CASRQQVVGTEAFF. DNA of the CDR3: TGTGCCAGCAGGCAACAGGTAGTAGGAACTGAAGCTTTCTTT.

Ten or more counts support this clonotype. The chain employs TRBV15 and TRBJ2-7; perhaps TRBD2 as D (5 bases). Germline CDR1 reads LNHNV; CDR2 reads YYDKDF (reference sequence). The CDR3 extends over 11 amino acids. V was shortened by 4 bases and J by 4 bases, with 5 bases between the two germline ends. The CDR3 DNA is TGTGCCACCAGCACGGGATACGAGCAGTACTTC. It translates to CATSTGYEQYF.

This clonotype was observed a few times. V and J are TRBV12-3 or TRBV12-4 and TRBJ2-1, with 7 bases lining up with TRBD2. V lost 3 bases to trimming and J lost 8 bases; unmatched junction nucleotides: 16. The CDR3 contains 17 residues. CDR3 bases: TGTGCCAGCAGTTTCTTTCTTCGGGAGGTAATTGTCTATGAGCAGTTCTTC. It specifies CASSFFLREVIVYEQFF.

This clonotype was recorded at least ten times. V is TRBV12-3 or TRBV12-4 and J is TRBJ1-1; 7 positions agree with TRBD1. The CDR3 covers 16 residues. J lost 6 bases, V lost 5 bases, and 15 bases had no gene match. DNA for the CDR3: TGTGCCAGCAGTGCAATAAGGGGGCACGGTGACGCTGAAGCTTTCTTT. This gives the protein CASSAIRGHGDAEAFF.

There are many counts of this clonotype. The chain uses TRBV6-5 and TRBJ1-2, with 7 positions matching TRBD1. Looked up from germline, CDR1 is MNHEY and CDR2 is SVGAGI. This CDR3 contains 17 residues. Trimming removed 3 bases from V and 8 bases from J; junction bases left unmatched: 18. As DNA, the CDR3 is TGTGCCAGCAGTTATGATTCTCAGACAGGGCCGTATGGGGGCTACACCTTC. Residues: CASSYDSQTGPYGGYTF.

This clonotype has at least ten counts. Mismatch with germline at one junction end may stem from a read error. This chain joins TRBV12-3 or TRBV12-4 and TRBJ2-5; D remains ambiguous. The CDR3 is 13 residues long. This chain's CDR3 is CASTLRVQETQYF. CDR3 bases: TGTGCCAGCACTTTACGGGTCCAAGAGACCCAGTACTTC.